Below, one T cell receptor (beta chain) is given with its context. Its cognate antigen is unknown. The study subjected TCRalpha and TCRbeta cDNA to two nested PCRs of approximately 16 and 10 cycles. Reprocessing the 5' RACE reads, TCRdb reports a single entry for every CDR3 protein and omits DNA. The repertoire table contains some 150,000 distinct CDR3 sequences. The data were taken from a study of monozygotic twins with inflammatory bowel disease. CDR1 and CDR2 from the germline V gene are DFQATT and SNEGSKA (reference sequence). CDR3 length equals 12 residues. Study-wide findings and caveats: Researchers report that IBD patients shared fewer clonotypes with others than healthy twins, especially amid disease activity.

The clonotype originates from a human donor with ulcerative colitis or Crohn's disease, or a healthy co-twin of an affected twin (not recorded which). Sample: blood. The chain recombines TRBV20-1 with TRBJ2-7. Here the CDR3 reads CSASGRADEQYF.